These 26 T cell receptor beta chains were all obtained from the same sample, sequenced in a study of T cells in Graves' hyperthyroidism and ophthalmopathy (dated by TCRdb to 2018 to 2020). Libraries were made using multiplex PCR. The listed sequencing device is Illumina HiSeq 2000. The TCR beta CDR3 regions were amplified from the RNA transcripts. The first round of RT-PCR for the TCR CDR3 was performed with the HTBI primer set and the Qiagen OneStep RT-PCR kit. TCRdb trimmed the raw reads at Q25, called clones with MiXCR and kept productive beta chains. Merged by CDR3 protein, the rows form single entries marked with the most common genes and DNA. Here the sample has under 250,000 distinct CDR3 sequences; roughly a quarter occur a single time. The top ten hold approximately 35% of the sample. Sample: blood. The receptor source for this set is a woman aged 40 to 50 with Graves' ophthalmopathy.

The sample holds many counts of this clonotype. As DNA, the CDR3 is TGCGCCAGCAGCCCTGGGACAGGGGATAGCAATCAGCCCCAGCATTTT. Its protein product is CASSPGTGDSNQPQHF. The chain combines TRBV5-1 with TRBJ1-5, with TRBD1 identical over 10 bases. After removal of 4 bases from V and 0 bases from J, the junction contained 4 bases not matched to a gene. The CDR3 covers 16 residues. Germline CDR1 reads SGHRS; CDR2 reads YFSETQ. Full variable domain (missing parts from reference TRBV5-1 and TRBJ1-5): KAGVTQTPRYLIKTRGQQVTLSCSPISGHRSVSWYQQTPGQGLQFLFEYFSETQRNKGNFPGRFSGRQFSNSRSEMNVSTLELGDSALYLCASSPGTGDSNQPQHFGDGTRLSIL.

This clonotype was detected only a few times. The J gene is TRBJ1-1, the V gene TRBV9, with D maybe TRBD1 (5 bases). The germline CDR1 and CDR2 sequences are SGDLS and YYNGEE. Trimming shortened V by 3 bases and J by 1 base, and 10 bases separated the two germline ends. The CDR3 runs to 14 residues. This CDR3 is CASSAGHGNTEAFF. In DNA, the CDR3 is TGTGCCAGCAGCGCCGGACACGGGAACACTGAAGCTTTCTTT.

This clonotype has a count of ten or more. The chain links TRBV4-1 to TRBJ2-5; D is uncertain. V shed 0 bases and J shed 1 base, with 6 bases lying between them. This CDR3 spans 14 amino acids. Germline CDR1 and CDR2: MGHRA and YSYEKL. The DNA for the CDR3 is TGCGCCAGCAGCCAAGATCGGTTCCAAGAGACCCAGTACTTC. Amino acids: CASSQDRFQETQYF.

In its sample, this clonotype was seen many times. The chain uses TRBV30 and TRBJ1-2; 7 bases map to TRBD1. Germline V lookup: CDR1 GTSNPN, CDR2 SVGIG (reference sequence). Losses at the gene ends were 8 bases for V and 4 bases for J; bases not matched to a gene: 7. The CDR3 extends over 12 amino acids. The CDR3 here is CAAKGQAYGYTF. The CDR3 DNA reads TGTGCCGCCAAAGGACAGGCCTATGGCTACACCTTC.

Many counts were recorded for this clonotype. Since a much larger clone is just one base distant, this may be a read error. This rearrangement joins TRBV15 to TRBJ2-4, with 8 bases fitting TRBD2. There are 16 residues in the CDR3. CDR1 LNHNV and CDR2 YYDKDF come from the germline V gene (reference sequence). The CDR3 bases are TGTGCCATCAGCAGTGGGCTAGCGGGAGCCAAAAACATTCAGTACTTC. Protein: CAISSGLAGAKNIQYF.

This clonotype was picked up a small number of times. The V call is TRBV28, the J call TRBJ1-1; D perhaps matches TRBD1 (6 bases). Germline-derived CDR1 and CDR2 are MDHEN and SYDVKM. V gave up 1 base and J gave up 6 bases, with 12 bases separating them. This CDR3 spans 14 amino acids. The CDR3: CASSLLQGSAEAFF. The CDR3 DNA reads TGTGCCAGCAGTTTATTGCAGGGGTCGGCTGAAGCTTTCTTT. The variable domain in full, completed from reference TRBV28 and TRBJ1-1, reads DVKVTQSSRYLVKRTGEKVFLECVQDMDHENMFWYRQDPGLGLRLIYFSYDVKMKEKGDIPEGYSVSREKKERFSLILESASTNQTSMYLCASSLLQGSAEAFFGQGTRLTVV.

A note on this clonotype: An end of the junction differs from the germline gene, which may be a read error. The chain joins TRBV24-1 to TRBJ1-1, with TRBD1 as a possible D gene (5 bases). CDR3 length equals 13 residues. CDR1 and CDR2 from the germline V gene are KGHDR and SFDVKD. This CDR3 reads CASSFSGPTEAFF. CDR3 in DNA: TGTGCCAGCAGTTTTTCAGGGCCCACTGAAGCTTTCTTT.

The table lists this clonotype with many counts. This sequence joins TRBV11-1 and TRBJ2-2; 10 bases line up with TRBD2. Germline trimming cut 6 bases from V and 0 bases from J; bases unmatched to any gene: 4. Germline assignment: CDR1 SGHAT and CDR2 FQDESV (reference sequence). This CDR3 region has 16 residues. CDR3 nucleotide sequence: TGTGCCAGCAGACTAGCGGGAAAAACGAACACCGGGGAGCTGTTTTTT. This sequence encodes CASRLAGKTNTGELFF.

This chain links TRBV2 with TRBJ1-5, with a possible D match to TRBD1 (5 bases). The V end lost 6 bases, the J end lost 1 base, and 16 bases lay between the germline ends. CDR3 length equals 16 residues. Germline-derived CDR1 and CDR2 are SNHLY and FYNNEI. CDR3 residues: CASSDRGARSNQPQHF. In DNA, the CDR3 is TGTGCCAGCAGCGATCGAGGGGCTAGGAGCAATCAGCCCCAGCATTTT.

This clonotype showed up many times. The V and J genes are TRBV10-1 and TRBJ2-5; D unclear. V was shortened by 0 bases and J by 1 base, with 18 bases between the two germline ends. The CDR3 totals 18 residues. Per germline, CDR1 WNHNN and CDR2 SYGVQD (reference sequence). The DNA of the CDR3 is TGCGCCAGCAGTGAGTCCTCTCACTTTGGACGGTTCCAAGAGACCCAGTACTTC. This gives the protein CASSESSHFGRFQETQYF.

J is TRBJ2-7 and V is TRBV11-2; the match to TRBD2 covers 7 bases. The J segment lost 13 bases and the V segment lost 5 bases, leaving 8 bases of the junction unmatched. The CDR3 sequence is 11 residues long. CDR1 is SGHAT and CDR2 is FQNNGV in the germline V gene. CDR3: CASSAAGDAYF. The CDR3 DNA reads as TGTGCCAGCAGCGCGGCGGGGGACGCTTACTTC. Full variable domain (outside the CDR3, taken from reference TRBV11-2 and TRBJ2-7): EAGVAQSPRYKIIEKRQSVAFWCNPISGHATLYWYQQILGQGPKLLIQFQNNGVVDDSQLPKDRFSAERLKGVDSTLKIQPAKLEDSAVYLCASSAAGDAYFGPGTRLTVT.

This clonotype was found many times. The chain employs TRBV2 and TRBJ2-2; 15 bases map to TRBD2. CDR3 length: 20 residues. The V and J ends lost 1 base and 0 bases, in that order; junction bases with no gene match: 6. Germline V gene data show CDR1 as SNHLY and CDR2 as FYNNEI. The CDR3: CASSEVGTSGRRANTGELFF. The CDR3 nucleotides are TGTGCCAGCAGTGAAGTCGGGACTAGCGGGAGGAGAGCGAACACCGGGGAGCTGTTTTTT.

This clonotype was detected many times. The chain employs TRBV7-2 and TRBJ2-2, with D perhaps matching TRBD1 or TRBD2 (5 bases each). Trimming removed 4 bases at V and 2 bases at J, with 11 bases between. The germline V gene encodes CDR1 SGHTA and CDR2 FQGNSA. CDR3 size: 15 residues. In DNA form, the CDR3 reads TGTGCCAGCAGCTCCGGGACCCTTAACACCGGGGAGCTGTTTTTT. Amino acid sequence: CASSSGTLNTGELFF. The entire variable domain, with the rest obtained from reference TRBV7-2 and TRBJ2-2, is as follows: GAGVSQSPSNKVTEKGKDVELRCDPISGHTALYWYRQSLGQGLEFLIYFQGNSAPDKSGLPSDRFSAERTGGSVSTLTIQRTQQEDSAVYLCASSSGTLNTGELFFGEGSRLTVL.

As for this clonotype: A read error is possible here, since a much larger clone lies one base away. The V gene is TRBV4-2, the J gene TRBJ1-1; D is perhaps TRBD1 (5 bases). This CDR3 is 15 amino acids long. Germline values: CDR1 LGHNA, CDR2 YNFKEQ. V dropped 0 bases and J dropped 6 bases, with 14 bases sitting between them. The CDR3 spells CASSQEAWRGAEAFF. The CDR3 DNA reads as TGTGCCAGCAGCCAAGAGGCATGGCGGGGGGCTGAAGCTTTCTTT.

This clonotype was observed at least ten times. This rearrangement joins TRBV7-2 to TRBJ1-3; D is ambiguous. Germline assignment: CDR1 SGHTA and CDR2 FQGNSA. V lost 5 bases and J 3 bases, leaving 11 bases between the germline ends. This CDR3 region has 14 residues. CDR3 nucleotides: TGTGCCAGCAGCCGTAATTCACTTGGAAACACCATATATTTT. The encoded protein is CASSRNSLGNTIYF.

This clonotype was seen ten or more times. The CDR3 DNA reads TGTGCCAGCAGCCCGGGACAGGGTTATGGAGAGACCCAGTACTTC. This gives the protein CASSPGQGYGETQYF. The chain has TRBV6-5 and TRBJ2-5; 9 bases line up with TRBD1. The germline V gene encodes CDR1 MNHEY and CDR2 SVGAGI. This CDR3 has 15 residues. V lost 6 bases, J lost 4 bases, and 9 bases stayed unmatched.

This clonotype was detected many times. The genes are TRBV20-1 and TRBJ1-2, with D unclear. V gave up 5 bases and J gave up 4 bases, with 8 bases separating them. Germline V gene data show CDR1 as DFQATT and CDR2 as SNEGSKA (reference sequence). The CDR3 totals 11 residues. CDR3 region: CSAQIGYGYTF. The CDR3 DNA is TGCAGTGCTCAGATAGGCTATGGCTACACCTTC.

Ten or more counts support this clonotype. This chain links TRBV10-2 with TRBJ2-7; TRBD2 might be the D (5 bases). The CDR3 has 13 amino acids. Looked up from germline, CDR1 is WSHSY and CDR2 is SAAADI. V was trimmed by 5 bases and J by 3 bases, leaving 11 bases between them. This CDR3 reads CASSPTMVYEQYF. As DNA, the CDR3 is TGCGCCAGCAGTCCGACTATGGTCTACGAGCAGTACTTC.

This sequence joins TRBV7-2 and TRBJ2-7; D uncertain. V was clipped by 7 bases and J by 2 bases, with 18 bases between them. The CDR3 sequence is 15 residues long. CDR1 is SGHTA and CDR2 is FQGNSA in the germline V gene. The CDR3 nucleotides read TGTGCCAGCACCCTAAGTCCCGGACCGCCCTACGAGCAGTACTTC. It yields the protein CASTLSPGPPYEQYF.

This clonotype has at least ten counts. The chain is built from TRBV18 and TRBJ2-5, with unresolved D. The CDR3 is 17 amino acids. Germline lookup yields CDR1 KGHSH and CDR2 LQKENI. Trimming shortened V by 3 bases and J by 0 bases, and 17 bases separated the two germline ends. CDR3 protein: CASSPPLTSWYQETQYF. CDR3 nucleotides: TGTGCCAGCTCACCCCCTTTGACATCCTGGTACCAAGAGACCCAGTACTTC.

This chain uses TRBV29-1 with TRBJ1-1; D unclear. Deletions cut 7 bases from V and 3 bases from J, with 18 bases between. The germline V gene encodes CDR1 SQVTM and CDR2 ANQGSEA. The CDR3 runs to 14 residues. The CDR3 region has the DNA TGCAGCGCGGGAGTAGGGAGGCGCGACACTGAAGCTTTCTTT. It translates to CSAGVGRRDTEAFF.

This clonotype was detected ten times or more. V gene TRBV5-1 combines with J gene TRBJ2-7, with TRBD1 matching 9 bases. The CDR3 has 14 amino acids. The germline V gene has CDR1 SGHRS and CDR2 YFSETQ. J was trimmed by 4 bases and V by 6 bases; bases with no gene match: 8. In DNA, the CDR3 is TGCGCCAGCACCAGGGACAGGGCTTTTTACGAGCAGTACTTC. Amino acids: CASTRDRAFYEQYF.

This clonotype was found many times. The J gene is TRBJ2-5, the V gene TRBV6-5, with D perhaps TRBD1 or TRBD2 (5 bases each). The CDR3 covers 13 residues. Per germline, CDR1 MNHEY and CDR2 SVGAGI. The germline V and J ends were trimmed by 2 bases and 5 bases, with 9 bases remaining between them. CDR3 nucleotides: TGTGCCAGCAGTTACCCCGGGACCGAGACCCAGTACTTC. Protein: CASSYPGTETQYF.

This clonotype was picked up many times. The V and J genes are TRBV12-3 or TRBV12-4 and TRBJ1-6; possible D gene TRBD1, 6 bases. The CDR3 length is 15 residues. The ends were cut back, 3 bases at V and 9 bases at J, with 15 bases in the middle. As DNA, the CDR3 is TGTGCCAGCAGTTTGGTGCGGGGGCGAGGTTCACCCCTCCACTTT. Protein product: CASSLVRGRGSPLHF.

Ten or more counts support this clonotype. The chain is built from TRBV20-1 and TRBJ2-7; tentative D call: TRBD1 (5 bases). The length of the CDR3 is 15 residues. Trimming removed 1 base at V and 2 bases at J, with 15 bases between. The germline V gene encodes CDR1 DFQATT and CDR2 SNEGSKA (reference sequence). The CDR3 spells CSARGPDKAPYEQYF. The CDR3 DNA reads as TGCAGTGCTAGAGGCCCGGACAAGGCCCCCTACGAGCAGTACTTC.

CDR3 in amino acids: CASSLTSGARGETQYF. The CDR3 bases are TGTGCCAGCAGTTTAACATCAGGGGCGCGGGGAGAGACCCAGTACTTC. The chain uses TRBV12-3 or TRBV12-4 and TRBJ2-5; D tentatively fits TRBD1 or TRBD2 (6 bases each). The V and J ends lost 2 bases and 4 bases respectively, with 17 bases between them. The CDR3 totals 16 residues.